The 20 T cell receptor beta chains given below trace back to one sample, sequenced in a study of T cell responses to AZD1222 COVID-19 vaccine. The assay was immunoSEQ multiplex PCR, and TCRdb's table has in-frame clones only and misses some. This table holds roughly 150,000 clones, 91% found once. Sequenced here: peripheral blood, sampled on day 0 of AZD1222 vaccination. The receptor set was obtained from an adult in good health.

The chain carries TRBV27 and TRBJ1-1, with 11 bases matching TRBD1. Germline V gene sequence: CDR1 MNHEY, CDR2 SMNVEV (reference sequence). The CDR3 length is 14 residues. The V segment lost 6 bases and the J segment 6 bases; nucleotides outside the gene matches: 6. DNA for the CDR3: TGTGCCAGCAGGGGGACAGGGGGTTTCGCTGAAGCTTTCTTT. This gives the protein CASRGTGGFAEAFF.

In DNA, the CDR3 is TGTGCCAGCAGTGAAAGACGAGGCCAGAATACACTCTATAATTCACCCCTCCACTTT. Its translation: CASSERRGQNTLYNSPLHF. The chain uses TRBV6-1 and TRBJ1-6; D call uncertain. This CDR3 region has 19 residues. With 2 bases removed from V and 3 bases from J, the gap between germline ends came to 20 bases. Germline V gene data show CDR1 as MNHNS and CDR2 as SASEGT.

The chain recombines TRBV5-6 with TRBJ2-4; 13 bases map to TRBD2. The CDR3 loop spans 18 amino acids. Germline V gives CDR1 SGHDT, CDR2 YYEEEE. The J segment lost 6 bases and the V segment lost 4 bases, leaving 13 bases of the junction unmatched. The CDR3, as DNA: TGTGCCAGCAGCGACGTCTTCTCGACTAGCGGGGGGAGAAACATTCAGTACTTC. It yields the protein CASSDVFSTSGGRNIQYF. Full variable domain (remainder filled in from reference TRBV5-6 and TRBJ2-4): DAGVTQSPTHLIKTRGQQVTLRCSPKSGHDTVSWYQQALGQGPQFIFQYYEEEERQRGNFPDRFSGHQFPNYSSELNVNALLLGDSALYLCASSDVFSTSGGRNIQYFGAGTRLSVL.

This chain links TRBV7-7 with TRBJ1-5, with D uncertain. CDR3 length: 15 amino acids. CDR1 and CDR2 from the germline V gene are SSHAT and FNYEAQ (reference sequence). Trimming left V 1 base short and J 5 bases short, with 12 bases between. DNA for the CDR3: TGTGCCAGCAGCTTAGAAGAGGCCAGGCATCAGCCCCAGCATTTT. Its protein is CASSLEEARHQPQHF.

The V and J genes are TRBV30 and TRBJ1-2; no definite D call. Trimming took off 2 bases at V and 0 bases at J, with 13 bases between the two ends. CDR1 is GTSNPN and CDR2 is SVGIG in the germline V gene (reference sequence). The CDR3 has 15 residues. For the CDR3, the DNA is TGTGCCTGGAGTTCAATCGACATGACTAACTATGGCTACACCTTC. As protein: CAWSSIDMTNYGYTF.

The chain recombines TRBV19 with TRBJ2-2; D is undetermined. This CDR3 region has 14 residues. The germline V gene encodes CDR1 LNHDA and CDR2 SQIVND (reference sequence). Trimming shortened V by 3 bases and J by 0 bases, and 5 bases separated the two germline ends. In nucleotides, the CDR3 is TGTGCCAGTAGTATCTCTACGAACACCGGGGAGCTGTTTTTT. It translates to CASSISTNTGELFF.

The chain employs TRBV21-1 and TRBJ2-7; TRBD1 is the table's D call and was not checked against the DNA. TRBV21-1 is recorded as a pseudogene. The length of the CDR3 is 16 residues. In DNA, the CDR3 is TGTGCCAGCAGCCCTAGGCCGGGACAGGGGTCCTACGAGCAGTACTTC. Translating gives CASSPRPGQGSYEQYF.

The V and J genes are TRBV24-1 and TRBJ2-2; 9 positions agree with TRBD2. V was pared by 3 bases and J by 7 bases, with 11 bases of the junction left unmatched. Germline V gives CDR1 KGHDR, CDR2 SFDVKD. The CDR3 runs 17 residues. CDR3 sequence (DNA): TGTGCCACCAGTGATAGCGCTAGCGGGGTACTTGGCGGGGAGCTGTTTTTT. Amino acid sequence: CATSDSASGVLGGELFF.

V usage is TRBV28 and J usage is TRBJ1-1, with D possibly being TRBD1 (5 bases). This CDR3 contains 16 residues. The V end was cut by 6 bases, the J end by 1 base, with 18 bases between. Germline V lookup: CDR1 MDHEN, CDR2 SYDVKM. CDR3 loop: CASSPPGPKWNTEAFF. The CDR3 coding sequence is TGTGCCAGCAGCCCCCCGGGACCCAAATGGAACACTGAAGCTTTCTTT.

The V gene is TRBV25-1, the J gene TRBJ2-2; D uncertain. CDR3 size: 13 residues. V was clipped by 5 bases and J by 5 bases, with 9 bases between them. Germline loops: CDR1 MGHDK, CDR2 SYGVNS. CDR3 sequence reads: CASSQEQTGELFF. The CDR3 DNA sequence: TGTGCCAGCAGTCAAGAACAGACCGGGGAGCTGTTTTTT.

The gene calls are TRBV7-3 and TRBJ2-3; D ambiguous. V was clipped by 4 bases and J by 2 bases, with 7 bases between them. The CDR3 is 13 residues long. Germline V lookup: CDR1 SGHTA, CDR2 FQGTGA. CDR3 sequence: CASSSPNTDTQYF. As DNA, the CDR3 is TGTGCCAGCAGCTCCCCGAACACAGATACGCAGTATTTT.

CDR3 loop: CASRGSGTYEQYF. The DNA of the CDR3 is TGTGCCAGCAGGGGGAGCGGAACCTACGAGCAGTACTTC. The rearrangement uses TRBV6-5 and TRBJ2-7; maybe TRBD2 (5 bases). CDR3 size: 13 residues. The germline gives CDR1 MNHEY, CDR2 SVGAGI. Trimming pared 6 bases from V and 2 bases from J, leaving 11 bases between.

This clone appeared a single time. The CDR3 region is CASKNRGNQPQHF. DNA for the CDR3: TGTGCCAGCAAAAACAGGGGTAATCAGCCCCAGCATTTT. This chain links TRBV28 with TRBJ1-5, with 7 bases lining up with TRBD1. Germline V CDR1 and CDR2: MDHEN, SYDVKM. This CDR3 is built from 13 residues. With V trimmed by 7 bases and J by 4 bases, 4 bases remained unmatched.

J is TRBJ1-5 and V is TRBV27; no clear D. This CDR3 has 13 residues. V was cut by 4 bases and J by 1 base, with 5 bases left in between. Per the germline V gene, CDR1 is MNHEY and CDR2 is SMNVEV (reference sequence). CDR3: CASSSFSNQPQHF. The CDR3 DNA sequence: TGTGCCAGCAGTTCGTTCAGCAATCAGCCCCAGCATTTT.

The chain recombines TRBV28 with TRBJ1-2; perhaps TRBD1 as D (6 bases). V lost 6 bases and J 2 bases, leaving 13 bases between the germline ends. The CDR3 consists of 14 residues. In germline, CDR1 is MDHEN, CDR2 SYDVKM. CDR3 region: CASREGGTNYGYTF. CDR3 nucleotides: TGTGCCAGCAGGGAAGGGGGGACAAACTATGGCTACACCTTC.

V gene TRBV6-2 or TRBV6-3 combines with J gene TRBJ2-2; no firm D call. V gave up 2 bases and J gave up 7 bases, with 5 bases separating them. CDR1 is MNHEY and CDR2 is SVGEGT in the germline V gene. The CDR3 covers 12 residues. As DNA, the CDR3 is TGTGCCAGCAGTTACGGTGGCGGGGAGCTGTTTTTT. It translates to CASSYGGGELFF.

The chain recombines TRBV5-4 with TRBJ2-3, with TRBD2 matching over 8 bases. CDR1 is SGHNT and CDR2 is YYREEE in the germline V gene (reference sequence). The CDR3 loop spans 15 amino acids. After removal of 4 bases from V and 2 bases from J, the junction contained 6 bases not matched to a gene. CDR3 loop: CASSPAGAYTDTQYF. For the CDR3, the DNA is TGTGCCAGCAGCCCAGCGGGGGCTTACACAGATACGCAGTATTTT.

The chain links TRBV7-9 to TRBJ1-6, with a possible D match to TRBD1 (5 bases). Germline V gives CDR1 SEHNR, CDR2 FQNEAQ (reference sequence). The CDR3 covers 15 residues. Trimming took 5 bases from V and 6 from J, leaving 14 bases between them. The CDR3 region is CASSLGETSNSPLHF. CDR3 nucleotide sequence: TGTGCCAGCAGCCTAGGGGAGACGAGTAATTCACCCCTCCACTTT.

V and J are TRBV27 and TRBJ1-3; D may be TRBD1 (6 bases). V was trimmed by 3 bases and J by 1 base, leaving 10 bases between them. The CDR3 is 15 amino acids. Germline V CDR1 and CDR2: MNHEY, SMNVEV (reference sequence). The CDR3 nucleotides read TGTGCCAGCAGTTTGGTAGGGGGGTCTGGAAACACCATATATTTT. Its translation is CASSLVGGSGNTIYF.

V and J are TRBV6-5 and TRBJ2-7; D ambiguous. CDR3 size: 13 residues. V was clipped by 5 bases and J by 0 bases, with 8 bases between them. In germline, CDR1 is MNHEY, CDR2 SVGAGI. CDR3 sequence: CASSTGPSYEQYF. CDR3 in DNA: TGTGCCAGCAGTACCGGACCCTCCTACGAGCAGTACTTC.